This TCR beta chain derives from a study of tumor T cells in aggressive B-cell lymphoma. CDR1 is SGDLS and CDR2 is YYNGEE in the germline V gene. The CDR3 runs to 15 residues. The germline V and J ends were trimmed by 2 bases and 3 bases, with 15 bases remaining between them. TCRdb keeps only in-frame clones here, not all; method: immunoSEQ multiplex PCR. This table has 1,500 to 2,000 clones, about 88% appearing once. The TCR comes from an adult with diffuse large B cell lymphoma. Source material: tumor tissue. This rearrangement joins TRBV9 to TRBJ2-7; TRBD1 might be the D (5 bases). The CDR3 is CASSVRPGLFYEQYF. CDR3 nucleotides: TGTGCCAGCAGCGTGCGTCCAGGGCTGTTCTACGAGCAGTACTTC.